This TCR beta chain was captured by sequencing in a study of blood T cell repertoires in COVID-19. Overall study context: Whether acute or convalescent, the COVID-19 samples came from the United States, Italy and Spain. Sources were T cells, B-cell-depleted T cells, or PBMCs; the material itself was cDNA or gDNA.

As handled by the study authors: Amplified reference gene primers provided the basis for estimating nucleated cell counts. Method: immunoSEQ multiplex PCR; TCRdb's copy keeps in-frame clones and lacks some. The D gene and trimming were derived from the DNA, and the V and J assignments and clone size from that table. The sample carries under 200,000 clones, approximately 90% recorded once. This clone was recorded once. Sequencing used peripheral blood. The TCR was taken from a man between 70 and 80 years old with active or convalescent COVID-19.

The CDR3 bases are TGTGCCAGCAGCTTGGCCTTGAACACCGGGGAGCTGTTTTTT. Residues: CASSLALNTGELFF. This chain joins TRBV5-6 and TRBJ2-2, with no clear D. V was shortened by 0 bases and J by 1 base, with 4 bases between the two germline ends. CDR3 length equals 14 residues. CDR1 and CDR2 from the germline V gene are SGHDT and YYEEEE.